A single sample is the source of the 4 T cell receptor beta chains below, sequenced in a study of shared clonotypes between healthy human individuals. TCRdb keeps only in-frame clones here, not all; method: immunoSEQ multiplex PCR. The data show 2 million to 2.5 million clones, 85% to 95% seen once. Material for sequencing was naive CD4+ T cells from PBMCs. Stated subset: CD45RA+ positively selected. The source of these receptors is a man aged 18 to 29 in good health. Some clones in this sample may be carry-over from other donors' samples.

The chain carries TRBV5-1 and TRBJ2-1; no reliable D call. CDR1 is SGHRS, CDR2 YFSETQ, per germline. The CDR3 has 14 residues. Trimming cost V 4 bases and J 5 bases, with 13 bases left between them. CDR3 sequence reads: CASSPFVGNNEQFF. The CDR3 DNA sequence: TGCGCCAGCAGCCCGTTTGTAGGGAACAATGAGCAGTTCTTC.

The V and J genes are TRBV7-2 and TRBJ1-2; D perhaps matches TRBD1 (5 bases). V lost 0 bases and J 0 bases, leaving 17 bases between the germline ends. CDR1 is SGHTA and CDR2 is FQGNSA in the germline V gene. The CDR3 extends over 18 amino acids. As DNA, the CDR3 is TGTGCCAGCAGCTTAGCGCTCGGGGGGAAGGGCGCTAACTATGGCTACACCTTC. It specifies CASSLALGGKGANYGYTF.

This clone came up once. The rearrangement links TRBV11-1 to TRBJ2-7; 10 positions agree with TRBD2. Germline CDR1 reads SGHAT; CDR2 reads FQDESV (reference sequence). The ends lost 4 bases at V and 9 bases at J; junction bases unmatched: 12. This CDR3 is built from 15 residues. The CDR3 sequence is CASSSDSSGGGVQYF. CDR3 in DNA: TGTGCCAGCAGCTCGGATTCTAGCGGGGGAGGTGTGCAGTACTTC.

DNA for the CDR3: TGCGCCAGCAGCCCCTTCCGGGACAGCTACTATGGCTACACCTTC. It is translated as CASSPFRDSYYGYTF. This chain connects TRBV4-3 to TRBJ1-2; 7 nucleotides line up with TRBD1. V lost 4 bases, J lost 3 bases, and 8 bases stayed unmatched. The CDR3 extends over 15 amino acids. Germline CDR1 reads LGHNA; CDR2 reads YSLEER.